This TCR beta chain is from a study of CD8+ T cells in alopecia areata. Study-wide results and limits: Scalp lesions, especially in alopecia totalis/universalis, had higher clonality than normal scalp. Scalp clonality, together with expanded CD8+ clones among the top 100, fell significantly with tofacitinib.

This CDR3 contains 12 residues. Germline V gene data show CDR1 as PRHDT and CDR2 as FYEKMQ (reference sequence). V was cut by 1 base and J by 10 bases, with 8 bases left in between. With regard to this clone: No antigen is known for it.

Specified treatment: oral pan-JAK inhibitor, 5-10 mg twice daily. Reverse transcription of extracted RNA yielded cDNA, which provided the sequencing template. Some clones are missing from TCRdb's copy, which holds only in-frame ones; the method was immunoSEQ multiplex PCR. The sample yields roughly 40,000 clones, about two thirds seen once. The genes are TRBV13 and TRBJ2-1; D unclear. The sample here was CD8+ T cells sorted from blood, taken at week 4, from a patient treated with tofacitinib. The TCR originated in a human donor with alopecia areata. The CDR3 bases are TGTGCCAGCAGCTTAGAACTATTAGAGCAGTTCTTC. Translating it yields CASSLELLEQFF.